The 27 T cell receptor beta chains given below trace back to one sample, sequenced in a study of OX40 agonist ivuxolimab in advanced cancers. Profiled with immunoSEQ multiplex PCR; TCRdb holds only in-frame clones, not every one. The sample records around 100,000 clones, 90% to 95% being singletons. Sequencing used CD4+ or CD8+ T cells sorted from blood, obtained in a trial of the OX40 agonist ivuxolimab. These receptors all come from an adult with an advanced solid tumor such as melanoma, head and neck, liver or kidney cancer.

The V and J genes are TRBV4-1 and TRBJ2-4; 8 bases line up with TRBD2. J lost 8 bases, V lost 0 bases, and 9 bases had no gene match. Germline CDR1 is MGHRA and CDR2 is YSYEKL. The CDR3 loop spans 16 amino acids. The CDR3 DNA sequence: TGCGCCAGCAGCCAAGATTACGCGGGAGGAGGCTACATTCAGTACTTC. It yields the protein CASSQDYAGGGYIQYF.

Comment on this clone: This specimen includes other DNA sequences encoding the same CDR3. The genes are TRBV30 and TRBJ1-5; possibly TRBD1 for D (6 bases). Looked up from germline, CDR1 is GTSNPN and CDR2 is SVGIG (reference sequence). The CDR3 totals 13 residues. V lost 2 bases to trimming and J lost 4 bases, with 9 bases between them. As DNA, the CDR3 is TGTGCCTGGAGTCCACAGGGAAATCAGCCCCAGCATTTT. This gives the protein CAWSPQGNQPQHF.

The chain uses TRBV5-6 and TRBJ1-1; D unresolved. The V and J ends lost 1 base and 1 base respectively, with 5 bases between them. This CDR3 region has 13 residues. Germline CDR1 reads SGHDT; CDR2 reads YYEEEE. CDR3 region: CASSLNWNTEAFF. The DNA of the CDR3 is TGTGCCAGCAGCTTGAATTGGAACACTGAAGCTTTCTTT. Full variable domain (remainder filled in from reference TRBV5-6 and TRBJ1-1): DAGVTQSPTHLIKTRGQQVTLRCSPKSGHDTVSWYQQALGQGPQFIFQYYEEEERQRGNFPDRFSGHQFPNYSSELNVNALLLGDSALYLCASSLNWNTEAFFGQGTRLTVV.

The chain recombines TRBV30 with TRBJ2-1; D not resolved. Germline CDR1 is GTSNPN and CDR2 is SVGIG (reference sequence). Trimming pared 4 bases from V and 9 bases from J, leaving 10 bases between. CDR3 size: 11 residues. The chain's CDR3 is CAWKVEFEQFF. In DNA, the CDR3 is TGTGCCTGGAAGGTAGAGTTTGAGCAGTTCTTC.

The rearrangement joins TRBV28 to TRBJ2-1, with TRBD2 matching 9 bases. This CDR3 has 16 residues. The V and J ends lost 6 bases and 4 bases, in that order; junction bases with no gene match: 10. The germline gives CDR1 MDHEN, CDR2 SYDVKM. Written as DNA, the CDR3 is TGTGCCAGCAGGGCCGGGACTAGCAGAAATTACAATGAGCAGTTCTTC. Translating it yields CASRAGTSRNYNEQFF.

This chain connects TRBV19 to TRBJ2-5; 10 positions agree with TRBD2. J gave up 1 base and V 6 bases, and 5 bases lay outside the gene matches. CDR3 length equals 15 residues. The germline V gene encodes CDR1 LNHDA and CDR2 SQIVND (reference sequence). In nucleotides, the CDR3 is TGTGCCAGTAGCGAGTCTAGCGGGAGCCAAGAGACCCAGTACTTC. Translated: CASSESSGSQETQYF.

The rearrangement links TRBV2 to TRBJ2-7, with D possibly being TRBD1 or TRBD2 (5 bases each). Trimming left V 5 bases short and J 7 bases short, with 15 bases between. Germline CDR1 and CDR2: SNHLY and FYNNEI. The CDR3 extends over 13 amino acids. In DNA form, the CDR3 reads TGTGCCAGCAGTATACACCCTGGGGGAGAGCAGTACGTC. Its protein is CASSIHPGGEQYV.

The V gene is TRBV7-9, the J gene TRBJ2-2; D gene ambiguous. V dropped 8 bases and J dropped 1 base, with 11 bases sitting between them. The V gene's germline CDR1 is SEHNR and CDR2 FQNEAQ (reference sequence). CDR3 length: 14 amino acids. This CDR3 reads CASSRSMNTGELFF. CDR3 sequence (DNA): TGTGCCAGCTCGAGATCGATGAACACCGGGGAGCTGTTTTTT.

V usage is TRBV6-5 and J usage is TRBJ1-1; D remains unclear. The germline CDR1 and CDR2 sequences are MNHEY and SVGAGI. This CDR3 comprises 15 residues. The V end was cut by 5 bases, the J end by 1 base, with 14 bases between. The CDR3 reads CASSLGILPNTEAFF. CDR3 coding DNA: TGTGCCAGCAGTCTAGGGATCCTCCCGAACACTGAAGCTTTCTTT.

Here the CDR3 reads CASSLGRNYNSPLHF. CDR3 nucleotide sequence: TGTGCCAGCAGCTTGGGTCGTAACTATAATTCACCCCTCCACTTT. The gene calls are TRBV5-6 and TRBJ1-6; D is unresolved. With 0 bases removed from V and 3 bases from J, the gap between germline ends came to 7 bases. The germline V gene has CDR1 SGHDT and CDR2 YYEEEE. This CDR3 has 15 residues.

About this clone: Other DNA sequences of this sample code for an identical CDR3. J is TRBJ1-1 and V is TRBV5-1, with a tentative D call TRBD1 (5 bases). The V end lost 0 bases, the J end lost 3 bases, and 9 bases lay between the germline ends. The germline gives CDR1 SGHRS, CDR2 YFSETQ. The CDR3 loop spans 14 amino acids. Written as DNA, the CDR3 is TGCGCCAGCAGCTTGGGACAGCGATACACTGAAGCTTTCTTT. Protein product: CASSLGQRYTEAFF. Filled out from reference TRBV5-1 and TRBJ1-1, the complete variable domain reads KAGVTQTPRYLIKTRGQQVTLSCSPISGHRSVSWYQQTPGQGLQFLFEYFSETQRNKGNFPGRFSGRQFSNSRSEMNVSTLELGDSALYLCASSLGQRYTEAFFGQGTRLTVV.

This chain links TRBV28 with TRBJ2-1; 12 bases line up with TRBD2. CDR3 size: 15 residues. Germline lookup yields CDR1 MDHEN and CDR2 SYDVKM. The V and J ends lost 7 bases and 4 bases, in that order; junction bases with no gene match: 5. The CDR3 DNA is TGTGCCAGCACCGCCCTAGCGGGGGGGTACAATGAGCAGTTCTTC. Translated, it gives CASTALAGGYNEQFF.

V gene TRBV6-5 combines with J gene TRBJ2-3; D ambiguous. Looked up from germline, CDR1 is MNHEY and CDR2 is SVGAGI. CDR3 length: 13 amino acids. The ends were cut back, 6 bases at V and 4 bases at J, with 11 bases in the middle. CDR3 in amino acids: CASRTLGSDTQYF. The CDR3 DNA sequence: TGTGCCAGCAGGACCCTCGGGTCAGATACGCAGTATTTT.

The chain combines TRBV2 with TRBJ1-1; no firm D call. Germline CDR1 is SNHLY and CDR2 is FYNNEI. V lost 4 bases to trimming and J lost 4 bases, with 13 bases between them. This CDR3 region has 14 residues. As DNA, the CDR3 is TGTGCCAGCAGTGGGAGAGGAACCGGCACTGAAGCTTTCTTT. Translated, it gives CASSGRGTGTEAFF.

This clone was picked up one time. The rearrangement joins TRBV19 to TRBJ1-5; TRBD1 matches 11 bases. CDR3 length equals 16 residues. Germline trimming cut 4 bases from V and 6 bases from J; bases unmatched to any gene: 8. Germline assignment: CDR1 LNHDA and CDR2 SQIVND (reference sequence). In DNA, the CDR3 is TGTGCCAGTAGTACCGGGGACAGGGGGTTCGGTCAGCCCCAGCATTTT. Its protein is CASSTGDRGFGQPQHF.

The rearrangement links TRBV19 to TRBJ2-2; D not resolved. The CDR3 consists of 13 residues. CDR1 is LNHDA and CDR2 is SQIVND in the germline V gene (reference sequence). Trimming took off 3 bases at V and 4 bases at J, with 6 bases between the two ends. CDR3 in DNA: TGTGCCAGTAGTATCCGACCCACCGGGGAGCTGTTTTTT. Its translation is CASSIRPTGELFF.

The chain has TRBV30 and TRBJ2-2, with D maybe TRBD1 (5 bases). CDR3 size: 14 residues. Trimming cost V 2 bases and J 3 bases, with 10 bases left between them. The germline V gene encodes CDR1 GTSNPN and CDR2 SVGIG (reference sequence). CDR3 in DNA: TGTGCCTGGAGTCGTTACAGGTACACCGGGGAGCTGTTTTTT. It translates to CAWSRYRYTGELFF.

This clone occurred a few times. The chain has TRBV5-1 and TRBJ2-7; no clear D gene. V lost 0 bases and J lost 4, with 2 bases in between. The CDR3 runs 11 residues. Looked up from germline, CDR1 is SGHRS and CDR2 is YFSETQ. CDR3 sequence reads: CASSLGYEQYF. Written as DNA, the CDR3 is TGCGCCAGCAGCTTGGGATACGAGCAGTACTTC.

This sequence joins TRBV2 and TRBJ1-5; 7 bases line up with TRBD1. The CDR3 totals 16 residues. With V trimmed by 6 bases and J by 0 bases, 8 bases remained unmatched. Germline CDR1 reads SNHLY; CDR2 reads FYNNEI. In nucleotides, the CDR3 is TGTGCCAGCAGGGAACCACAGGGGTATAGCAATCAGCCCCAGCATTTT. It encodes CASREPQGYSNQPQHF. Using reference TRBV2 and TRBJ1-5 for the parts outside the CDR3, the full variable domain is EPEVTQTPSHQVTQMGQEVILRCVPISNHLYFYWYRQILGQKVEFLVSFYNNEISEKSEIFDDQFSVERPDGSNFTLKIRSTKLEDSAMYFCASREPQGYSNQPQHFGDGTRLSIL.

The chain employs TRBV7-2 and TRBJ1-5, with unresolved D. The ends were cut back, 1 base at V and 4 bases at J, with 11 bases in the middle. The CDR3 is 15 amino acids. The germline V gene encodes CDR1 SGHTA and CDR2 FQGNSA. The CDR3 spells CASSLVWGGNQPQHF. CDR3 nucleotides: TGTGCCAGCAGCTTAGTTTGGGGAGGTAATCAGCCCCAGCATTTT.

V and J are TRBV10-3 and TRBJ1-4; TRBD1 agrees at 7 bases. Trimming took 6 bases from V and 4 from J; bases not matched to a gene: 2. This CDR3 spans 13 amino acids. Per germline, CDR1 ENHRY and CDR2 SYGVKD. The CDR3 bases are TGTGCCATCAGACGGGACAGTAATGAAAAACTGTTTTTT. This gives the protein CAIRRDSNEKLFF.

The chain carries TRBV4-3 and TRBJ1-2; no reliable D call. The germline V gene has CDR1 LGHNA and CDR2 YSLEER. V gave up 0 bases and J gave up 5 bases, with 7 bases separating them. The CDR3 totals 13 residues. CDR3 sequence: CASSQDLGYGYTF. CDR3 DNA: TGCGCCAGCAGCCAAGATTTAGGGTATGGCTACACCTTC.

The gene calls are TRBV5-5 and TRBJ2-1; 7 bases align to TRBD2. The V and J ends lost 0 bases and 2 bases, in that order; junction bases with no gene match: 2. Germline V gene sequence: CDR1 SGHKS, CDR2 YYEKEE (reference sequence). This CDR3 contains 15 residues. The CDR3 sequence is CASSLASGPYNEQFF. The CDR3 nucleotides are TGTGCCAGCAGCTTGGCTAGCGGTCCCTACAATGAGCAGTTCTTC.

J is TRBJ2-7 and V is TRBV5-4, with 7 bases aligning to TRBD2. The length of the CDR3 is 17 residues. The germline CDR1 and CDR2 sequences are SGHNT and YYREEE (reference sequence). The junction had 15 bases not matched to a gene; V was cut back by 4 bases and J by 2 bases. CDR3 residues: CASSPKVGQRGTYEQYF. DNA for the CDR3: TGTGCCAGCAGCCCTAAAGTGGGCCAGCGGGGAACCTACGAGCAGTACTTC.

The chain has TRBV27 and TRBJ1-6, with D possibly matching TRBD1 (5 bases). Trimming shortened V by 8 bases and J by 7 bases, and 12 bases separated the two germline ends. Germline CDR1 reads MNHEY; CDR2 reads SMNVEV (reference sequence). The CDR3 runs to 13 residues. The CDR3 loop reads CASGRDLNSPLHF. The DNA for the CDR3 is TGTGCCAGCGGGAGGGACCTCAATTCACCCCTCCACTTT.

The chain couples TRBV7-2 to TRBJ1-5, with D tentatively TRBD1 (5 bases). The V end lost 2 bases, the J end lost 6 bases, and 8 bases lay between the germline ends. Germline V gives CDR1 SGHTA, CDR2 FQGNSA. This CDR3 comprises 13 residues. The CDR3 spells CASSLIQGQPQHF. CDR3 DNA: TGTGCCAGCAGCTTAATCCAGGGTCAGCCCCAGCATTTT.

J is TRBJ1-2 and V is TRBV27, with a tentative D call TRBD1 (6 bases). Trimming pared 1 base from V and 5 bases from J, leaving 14 bases between. The germline CDR1 and CDR2 sequences are MNHEY and SMNVEV (reference sequence). The CDR3 consists of 15 residues. The CDR3 loop reads CASSLYRGALYGYTF. CDR3 sequence (DNA): TGTGCCAGCAGTTTATATCGGGGGGCACTTTATGGCTACACCTTC.